This TCR beta chain was documented in a study of blood T cell repertoires in COVID-19. Sequenced by immunoSEQ multiplex PCR; TCRdb stores in-frame clones only, minus some. This sample has about 480,000 clones; about 91% occur once, and the top ten carry approximately 0.9%. Sequencing was carried out using peripheral blood. The TCR comes from a man aged 18 to 30 with COVID-19, enrolled during active disease.

CDR3 sequence: CASSALNRGSYGYTF. The CDR3 nucleotides are TGTGCCAGCAGTGCACTAAACAGGGGTTCCTATGGCTACACCTTC. This chain joins TRBV25-1 and TRBJ1-2; 7 positions agree with TRBD1. Germline CDR1 reads MGHDK; CDR2 reads SYGVNS. Trimming cost V 4 bases and J 4 bases; bases outside gene matches: 9. This CDR3 region has 15 residues.